Presented here are 27 T cell receptor beta chains from one specimen sequenced in a study of T cells expressing NK-cell markers. After re-calling the 5' RACE reads, TCRdb lists one entry per CDR3 protein, DNA absent. The sample has almost 450,000 distinct CDR3 sequences. The sequenced material came from blood T cells: a sorted CD56 or NKG2C T cell subset, CD4+ or CD8+ T cells, or bulk PBMC T cells (not recorded which). The receptors shown here come from a woman aged 18 to 75 in good health.

This chain uses TRBV4-2 with TRBJ2-3. CDR3 length: 15 residues. Germline V gene lookup returns CDR1 LGHNA and CDR2 YNFKEQ. Here the CDR3 reads CASSQESSSTDTQYF.

The CDR3 sequence: CASSPPGGGAYNEQFF. V gene TRBV7-2 combines with J gene TRBJ2-1; TCRdb lists TRBD1, though no DNA is available to test this call. The CDR3 is 16 amino acids. Germline loops: CDR1 SGHTA, CDR2 FQGNSA. The full variable domain, rest sourced from reference TRBV7-2 and TRBJ2-1, is GAGVSQSPSNKVTEKGKDVELRCDPISGHTALYWYRQSLGQGLEFLIYFQGNSAPDKSGLPSDRFSAERTGGSVSTLTIQRTQQEDSAVYLCASSPPGGGAYNEQFFGPGTRLTVL.

This chain uses TRBV18 with TRBJ2-1. The germline gives CDR1 KGHSH, CDR2 LQKENI. The CDR3 consists of 14 residues. CDR3 loop: CASSPPGLTDEQFF.

This sequence joins TRBV7-8 and TRBJ1-3. There are 16 residues in the CDR3. Germline assignment: CDR1 SGHVS and CDR2 FQNEAQ. The CDR3 here is CASSFQAGSSGNTIYF.

The chain joins TRBV11-2 to TRBJ1-5; without DNA, the TCRdb call of TRBD1 cannot be checked. There are 12 residues in the CDR3. Germline V gives CDR1 SGHAT, CDR2 FQNNGV. CDR3: CASSFWGEPQHF.

This rearrangement joins TRBV6-2 or TRBV6-3 to TRBJ2-2. Per the germline V gene, CDR1 is MNHEY and CDR2 is SVGEGT. This CDR3 is 13 amino acids long. CDR3 sequence: CASSHLNTGELFF.

The chain couples TRBV6-5 to TRBJ2-3; TCRdb's D gene call, TRBD1, goes unchecked for lack of DNA. CDR1 and CDR2 (germline): MNHEY, SVGAGI. This CDR3 is 15 amino acids long. CDR3 protein: CASSIRDRGLYTQYF.

The chain has TRBV20-1 and TRBJ1-2; the TRBD1 assignment by TCRdb is unverifiable without DNA. This CDR3 comprises 13 residues. CDR1 and CDR2 from the germline V gene are DFQATT and SNEGSKA (reference sequence). The CDR3 sequence: CSAVRADNYGYTF.

The gene calls are TRBV15 and TRBJ2-1. Germline CDR1 and CDR2: LNHNV and YYDKDF (reference sequence). The CDR3 totals 13 residues. The CDR3 spells CATSRDNRREQFF. Full variable domain (rest looked up from reference TRBV15 and TRBJ2-1): DAMVIQNPRYQVTQFGKPVTLSCSQTLNHNVMYWYQQKSSQAPKLLFHYYDKDFNNEADTPDNFQSRRPNTSFCFLDIRSPGLGDTAMYLCATSRDNRREQFFGPGTRLTVL.

The genes are TRBV28 and TRBJ2-5; the D call from TCRdb, TRBD1, cannot be confirmed without DNA. Germline CDR1 is MDHEN and CDR2 is SYDVKM. The CDR3 consists of 14 residues. CDR3 sequence: CASSFRGAQETQYF.

This rearrangement joins TRBV18 to TRBJ2-3. This CDR3 comprises 14 residues. Germline-derived CDR1 and CDR2 are KGHSH and LQKENI. CDR3 region: CASSSPTSSYTQYF.

The gene calls are TRBV5-8 and TRBJ1-3; the D call of TRBD1 rests on TCRdb alone, since no DNA is present to check it. The CDR3 loop spans 15 amino acids. CDR1 SGHTS and CDR2 YDEGEE come from the germline V gene. The CDR3 sequence is CASSLEVGVGNTIYF.

The V call is TRBV9, the J call TRBJ1-2. Germline assignment: CDR1 SGDLS and CDR2 YYNGEE. The CDR3 extends over 11 amino acids. The CDR3 protein is CASSGRYGYTF.

This sequence joins TRBV24-1 and TRBJ2-3; TCRdb reports TRBD2, a call that lacks DNA to check it against. Germline CDR1 KGHDR, CDR2 SFDVKD. The length of the CDR3 is 14 residues. This CDR3 reads CATSDVDGRDTQYF.

The chain couples TRBV12-3 or TRBV12-4 to TRBJ1-2. This CDR3 has 12 residues. CDR3 residues: CASSPNPYGYTF.

The chain employs TRBV29-1 and TRBJ2-7. Germline V gene sequence: CDR1 SQVTM, CDR2 ANQGSEA. The CDR3 contains 14 residues. The CDR3 loop reads CSVGVRMAFGEQYF.

The genes are TRBV4-3 and TRBJ2-1; TCRdb's D call of TRBD2 is untestable without DNA. The CDR3 is 14 residues long. Germline loops: CDR1 LGHNA, CDR2 YSLEER. The CDR3 sequence is CASSQVGPSNEQFF.

This rearrangement joins TRBV5-5 to TRBJ2-5; TCRdb proposes TRBD1, but this gene call is untestable without DNA. Germline V gives CDR1 SGHKS, CDR2 YYEKEE (reference sequence). This CDR3 region has 13 residues. The CDR3 sequence is CASSLGGLETQYF. The full variable domain, rest sourced from reference TRBV5-5 and TRBJ2-5, is DAGVTQSPTHLIKTRGQQVTLRCSPISGHKSVSWYQQVLGQGPQFIFQYYEKEERGRGNFPDRFSARQFPNYSSELNVNALLLGDSALYLCASSLGGLETQYFGPGTRLLVL.

The chain employs TRBV27 and TRBJ2-4; TCRdb calls TRBD2, which cannot be checked without DNA. Germline V gene lookup returns CDR1 MNHEY and CDR2 SMNVEV (reference sequence). The CDR3 has 12 residues. The CDR3 sequence is CASSLSGTLYYF.

J is TRBJ1-1 and V is TRBV12-3 or TRBV12-4; TCRdb outputs TRBD1, but without DNA this stays unchecked. The length of the CDR3 is 14 residues. CDR3 loop: CASTLRQGGTEAFF.

The chain couples TRBV19 to TRBJ1-5. Germline V gene data show CDR1 as LNHDA and CDR2 as SQIVND (reference sequence). This CDR3 contains 15 residues. CDR3 in amino acids: CASSRQERLRQPQHF. Full variable domain (missing parts from reference TRBV19 and TRBJ1-5): DGGITQSPKYLFRKEGQNVTLSCEQNLNHDAMYWYRQDPGQGLRLIYYSQIVNDFQKGDIAEGYSVSREKKESFPLTVTSAQKNPTAFYLCASSRQERLRQPQHFGDGTRLSIL.

The rearrangement uses TRBV4-3 and TRBJ1-1; TCRdb selects TRBD1, and the lack of DNA leaves this call unchecked. CDR1 and CDR2 (germline): LGHNA, YSLEER. This CDR3 has 18 amino acids. CDR3 sequence reads: CASSTPGTGGGQNTEAFF.

This sequence joins TRBV12-3 or TRBV12-4 and TRBJ1-1. The CDR3 sequence is 12 residues long. Here the CDR3 reads CASRSGHLEAFF.

The genes are TRBV20-1 and TRBJ2-5; there is no DNA to check the TCRdb D call of TRBD2. The V gene's germline CDR1 is DFQATT and CDR2 SNEGSKA (reference sequence). This CDR3 comprises 13 residues. The CDR3 region is CRVAGGSSETQYF.

The CDR3 region is CASSLSRGIDTQYF. The V gene is TRBV27, the J gene TRBJ2-3; TCRdb calls TRBD1, which cannot be checked without DNA. Looked up from germline, CDR1 is MNHEY and CDR2 is SMNVEV (reference sequence). CDR3 length equals 14 residues.

The rearrangement joins TRBV12-3 or TRBV12-4 to TRBJ1-6. The CDR3 runs 12 residues. The CDR3 loop is CASSLDVSPLHF.

This chain uses TRBV7-9 with TRBJ2-3; lacking DNA, the TRBD2 call made by TCRdb goes unchecked. Germline V lookup: CDR1 SEHNR, CDR2 FQNEAQ (reference sequence). This CDR3 spans 15 amino acids. CDR3 residues: CASSYLRGSTDTQYF. Based on the CDR3 plus reference TRBV7-9 and TRBJ2-3, the full variable domain is DTGVSQNPRHKITKRGQNVTFRCDPISEHNRLYWYRQTLGQGPEFLTYFQNEAQLEKSRLLSDRFSAERPKGSFSTLEIQRTEQGDSAMYLCASSYLRGSTDTQYFGPGTRLTVL.